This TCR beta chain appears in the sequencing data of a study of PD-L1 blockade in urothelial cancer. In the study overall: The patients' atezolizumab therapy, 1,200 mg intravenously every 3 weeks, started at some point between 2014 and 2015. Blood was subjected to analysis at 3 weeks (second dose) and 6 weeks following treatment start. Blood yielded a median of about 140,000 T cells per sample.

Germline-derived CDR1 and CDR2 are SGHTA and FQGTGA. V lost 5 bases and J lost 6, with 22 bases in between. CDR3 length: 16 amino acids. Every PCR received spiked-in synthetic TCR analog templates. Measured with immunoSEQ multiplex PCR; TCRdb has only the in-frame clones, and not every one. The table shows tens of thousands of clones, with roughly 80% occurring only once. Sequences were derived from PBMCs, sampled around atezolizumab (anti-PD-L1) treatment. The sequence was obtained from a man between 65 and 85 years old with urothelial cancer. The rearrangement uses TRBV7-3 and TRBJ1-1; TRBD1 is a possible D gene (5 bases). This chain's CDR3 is CASSPTPRDFLAEAFF. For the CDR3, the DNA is TGTGCCAGCAGCCCGACCCCCCGGGACTTCCTCGCTGAAGCTTTCTTT.